The rows below give T cell receptor beta chains drawn from one sample of a study of T cell repertoires in cytomegalovirus infection. Their antigens remain unidentified. TCRdb recomputed calls from the reads with MiXCR, one row per CDR3 protein. The sample yields some 500,000 distinct CDR3 sequences, over 35% seen once. The sequencing here drew on cultured PBMCs, taken from culture after CMV antigen stimulation. The source of these receptors is a human donor in good health (CMV status not recorded). Some clones in this sample may be carry-over from other donors' samples. Both conserved end residues are part of each CDR3. The order of the fields is clone size, V gene, J gene, D gene, CDR3 DNA, CDR3 protein. A D gene is named only where the DNA matches it firmly. Clone size, where shown, is once, few, many, or a class for clones that have expanded.

>NA|TRBV7-8|TRBJ2-6|NA
TGTGCCAGCAGCCCGAGGCCTGGGGCCAACGTCCTGACTTTC
CASSPRPGANVLTF
>NA|TRBV20-1|TRBJ1-1|TRBD1
TGCAGTGCTAAGAGGGACAGGGGGCGCGTGACTGAAGCTTTCTTT
CSAKRDRGRVTEAFF
>few|TRBV7-9|TRBJ1-6|NA
TGTGCCGGCGACCCCGGGCTAAGCTCCTATAATTCACCCCTCCACTTT
CAGDPGLSSYNSPLHF
>NA|TRBV7-2|TRBJ2-3|TRBD1
TGTGCCAGCAGCTCCCGGGACAGCCTCGTCGGTACGCAGTATTTT
CASSSRDSLVGTQYF
>many|TRBV7-2|TRBJ1-1|NA
TGTGCCAGCAGCCTCTACACGAACACTGAAGCTTTCTTT
CASSLYTNTEAFF
>few|TRBV7-2|TRBJ2-3|TRBD2
TGTGCCAGCAGCTCCCCGACTAGCAGCCCCCATACGCAGTATTTT
CASSSPTSSPHTQYF
>few|TRBV6-5|TRBJ1-1|NA
TGTGCCAGCAGTTACTCGACCCCGGGGACTGAAGCTTTCTTT
CASSYSTPGTEAFF
>NA|TRBV6-6|TRBJ2-5|TRBD2
TGTGCCAGCAGATCCGGGACTAGCGGGAGAGGTTGGTTAGAGACCCAGTACTTC
CASRSGTSGRGWLETQYF
>NA|TRBV11-2|TRBJ1-1|NA
TGTGCCAGCAGCCCGTACGGAGGGACTGAAGCTTTCTTT
CASSPYGGTEAFF
>NA|TRBV6-6|TRBJ1-2|NA
TGTGCCAGCTCGCAGGGGATGGACTATGGCTACACCTTC
CASSQGMDYGYTF
>few|TRBV12-3/TRBV12-4|TRBJ1-6|NA
TGTGCCAGCAGTTTTAACTTTATAACTTCACCCCTCCACTTT
CASSFNFITSPLHF
>NA|TRBV20-1|TRBJ1-5|NA
TGCAGTGCTGTTGGGGGCAATCAGCCCCAGCATTTT
CSAVGGNQPQHF
>few|TRBV6-1|TRBJ1-4|NA
TGTGCCAGCAGATCGAGACAGACTAATGAAAAACTGTTTTTT
CASRSRQTNEKLFF
>few|TRBV6-2/TRBV6-3|TRBJ2-3|TRBD2
TGTGCCAGCGCACCACCCGGGACTAGCGTCGAATTGGGTGCAGGAAATACGCAGTATTTT
CASAPPGTSVELGAGNTQYF
>NA|TRBV11-2|TRBJ2-1|TRBD2
TGTGCCAGCAGCTCCTGGACCAGCGGGAGGGCGAATGAGCAGTTCTTC
CASSSWTSGRANEQFF
>NA|TRBV28|TRBJ1-1|NA
TGTGCCAGCAGTTTATGGGCAGGGTGGACTGAAGCTTTCTTT
CASSLWAGWTEAFF
>few|TRBV7-6|TRBJ2-5|NA
TGTGCCAGCAGCCAAAGCCCCGCAGGGACAACAACCCCCTCTATTGAGGAGACCCAGTACTTC
CASSQSPAGTTTPSIEETQYF
>NA|TRBV28|TRBJ2-3|TRBD2
TGTGCCAGCAGCCCCCCGCCGGGACTAGCGGGGGACACAGATACGCAGTATTTT
CASSPPPGLAGDTDTQYF
>once|TRBV20-1|TRBJ2-2|NA
TGCAGTGCTAGATTTCCCGGGGAGCTGTTTTTT
CSARFPGELFF
>many|TRBV7-2|TRBJ2-7|TRBD2
TGTGCCAGCAGTCTTAGCGGGGGGTCGTCCTACGAGCAGTACTTC
CASSLSGGSSYEQYF
>once|TRBV19|TRBJ2-7|NA
TGTGCCAGTAGCAAGGGAACGTCCTACGAGCAGTACTTC
CASSKGTSYEQYF
>NA|TRBV20-1|TRBJ2-7|NA
TGCAGTGCTAGAGTACCCGGCGCCTACGAGCAGTACTTC
CSARVPGAYEQYF
>NA|TRBV6-2/TRBV6-3|TRBJ2-7|NA
TGTGCCAGCAGTTACTGGGTATCAGACGAGCAGTACTTC
CASSYWVSDEQYF
>NA|TRBV4-1|TRBJ1-1|NA
TGCGCCAGCAGCCTAGTGGGGTTACCTGAAGCTTTCTTT
CASSLVGLPEAFF
>NA|TRBV12-3/TRBV12-4|TRBJ2-1|NA
TGTGCCAGCAGTTACGGGGCCCTTCTCGATGAGCAGTTCTTC
CASSYGALLDEQFF
>NA|TRBV28|TRBJ2-3|NA
TGTGCCAGCCGGGGGACGCACGGCGCAGATACGCAGTATTTT
CASRGTHGADTQYF
>once|TRBV5-6|TRBJ2-1|TRBD1
TGTGCCAGCAGCTCCTCCGGGACAGGGGATTACAATGAGCAGTTCTTC
CASSSSGTGDYNEQFF
>NA|TRBV7-2|TRBJ2-4|TRBD2
TGTGCCAGCAGCTTCCGGGGGGGCCCGAACATTCAGTACTTC
CASSFRGGPNIQYF
>few|TRBV13|TRBJ1-5|NA
TGTGCCAGCAGTCAGAGGGATCAGCCCCAGCATTTT
CASSQRDQPQHF
>few|TRBV15|TRBJ2-1|TRBD2
TGTGCCACCAGCCCCCCCCTCGGAGCTAGCGGGCTCCTGGTAGAGCAGTTCTTC
CATSPPLGASGLLVEQFF
>NA|TRBV12-3/TRBV12-4|TRBJ2-3|TRBD2
TGTGCCAGCAGTCGAGGACTAGCGGGGGTTGGGGATACGCAGTATTTT
CASSRGLAGVGDTQYF
>NA|TRBV7-8|TRBJ1-2|NA
TGTGCCAGCAGTCCCAGGGACCCCAACTATGGCTACACCTTC
CASSPRDPNYGYTF
>NA|TRBV6-2/TRBV6-3|TRBJ2-3|TRBD2
TGTGCCAGCAGACGGGACTACACAGATACGCAGTATTTT
CASRRDYTDTQYF
>NA|TRBV12-5|TRBJ2-7|NA
TGTGCTAGTGGTTATTACGAGCAGTACTTC
CASGYYEQYF
>few|TRBV7-6|TRBJ1-1|NA
TGTGCCAGCAGGGGGGGGGACCAAGCTTTCTTT
CASRGGDQAFF
>NA|TRBV7-2|TRBJ2-2|TRBD2
TGTGCCAGCAGCTTAGCCCCCCTAGCGGCGACCGGGGAGCTGTTTTTT
CASSLAPLAATGELFF
>NA|TRBV2|TRBJ2-5|TRBD2
TGTGCCAGCAGTTTTAGCGGGGGGCGGAAGACCCAGTACTTC
CASSFSGGRKTQYF
>NA|TRBV20-1|TRBJ2-1|NA
TGCAGTGCTAGCCGGGGGAGAGGGGGGGAGCAGTTCTTC
CSASRGRGGEQFF
>NA|TRBV20-1|TRBJ1-5|TRBD1
TGCAGTGCTAGATTACAGGGGGCCTCCAATCAGCCCCAGCATTTT
CSARLQGASNQPQHF
>NA|TRBV23-1|TRBJ2-4|TRBD1
TGCGCCAGCAGTCACGGACAGGAGCAAGCCAAAAACATTCAGTACTTC
CASSHGQEQAKNIQYF
>NA|TRBV7-9|TRBJ1-4|NA
TGTGCCAGCAGCTTAGCTCCTGACCCCTTCCGGGAAAAACTGTTTTTT
CASSLAPDPFREKLFF
>NA|TRBV6-2/TRBV6-3|TRBJ2-1|TRBD2
TGTGCCAGCAGTAGCGGGACTTTCGATGAGCAGTTCTTC
CASSSGTFDEQFF
>NA|TRBV20-1|TRBJ1-6|NA
TGCAGTGCTTTACAGACGGGTAACTCACCCCTCCACTTT
CSALQTGNSPLHF
>NA|TRBV5-4|TRBJ2-5|NA
TGTGCCAGCAGCTTGGGTAGGGCTAGCGTTAAAGAGACCCAGTACTTC
CASSLGRASVKETQYF
>NA|TRBV29-1|TRBJ2-7|NA
TGCAGCGTTGGTAGGACCTACGAGCAGTACTTC
CSVGRTYEQYF
>NA|TRBV6-6|TRBJ2-5|TRBD1
TGTGCCAGCAGTTACTCGGGACAGGGAGCGACCCAGTACTTC
CASSYSGQGATQYF
>few|TRBV19|TRBJ1-1|TRBD1
TGTGCCAGTAGTACCAGGGGGATCTCTGAAGCTTTCTTT
CASSTRGISEAFF
>NA|TRBV10-3|TRBJ1-1|TRBD1
TGTGCCATCAGGGGGACAGGGGTGGACACTGAAGCTTTCTTT
CAIRGTGVDTEAFF
>few|TRBV7-8|TRBJ1-1|NA
TGTGCCAGCAGCTTTGCTACAGCCTCACCGTGGAACACTGAAGCTTTCTTT
CASSFATASPWNTEAFF
>NA|TRBV7-2|TRBJ2-7|NA
TGTGCCAGCAGCTCCCTAGGGGACGCCCTCGAGCAGTACTTC
CASSSLGDALEQYF
>NA|TRBV7-8|TRBJ2-1|TRBD2
TGTGCCAGCACACCGGGACTAGCGAATGGCAATGAGCAGTTCTTC
CASTPGLANGNEQFF
>NA|TRBV27|TRBJ1-2|NA
TGTGCCAGCACCTCGGGTCACTATGGCTACACCTTC
CASTSGHYGYTF
>few|TRBV7-2|TRBJ2-7|TRBD1
TGTGCCAGCAGCAACAGGGGGGTTAGGGCCTACGAGCAGTACTTC
CASSNRGVRAYEQYF
>NA|TRBV7-6|TRBJ1-3|TRBD1
TGTGCCAGCAGACGAACAGGGGGCGGAAACACCATATATTTT
CASRRTGGGNTIYF
>NA|TRBV7-2|TRBJ2-3|NA
TGTGCCAGCAGCCCCCAGGCTTCTAGCACAGATACGCAGTATTTT
CASSPQASSTDTQYF
>NA|TRBV7-6|TRBJ2-6|NA
TGTGCCAGCAGCTCCCCGCGGCAGGGATCCAACGTCCTGACTTTC
CASSSPRQGSNVLTF
>NA|TRBV19|TRBJ2-1|NA
TGTGCCAGTAGCCACCTTCGGGACTACAATGAGCAGTTCTTC
CASSHLRDYNEQFF
>NA|TRBV20-1|TRBJ2-5|NA
TGCAGTGCTAGAGATGAACCGGAGACCCAGTACTTC
CSARDEPETQYF
>few|TRBV7-2|TRBJ2-7|NA
TGTGCCAGCAGTTCCCCGGGTTCGGCGCAGTACTTC
CASSSPGSAQYF
>NA|TRBV7-8|TRBJ1-6|NA
TGTGCCAGCAGCTTAGGGTACAGGGAGAATCCACCCCTCCACTTT
CASSLGYRENPPLHF